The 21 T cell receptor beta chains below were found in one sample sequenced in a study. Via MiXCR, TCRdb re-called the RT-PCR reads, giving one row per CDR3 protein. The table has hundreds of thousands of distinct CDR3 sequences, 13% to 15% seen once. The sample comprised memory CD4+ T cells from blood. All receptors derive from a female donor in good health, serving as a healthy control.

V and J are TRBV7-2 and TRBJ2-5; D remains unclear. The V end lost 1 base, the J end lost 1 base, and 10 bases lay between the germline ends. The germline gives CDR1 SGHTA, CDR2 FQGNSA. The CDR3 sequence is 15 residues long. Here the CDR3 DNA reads TGTGCCAGCAGCTTAGATCTGACAAGCCAAGAGACCCAGTACTTC. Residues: CASSLDLTSQETQYF. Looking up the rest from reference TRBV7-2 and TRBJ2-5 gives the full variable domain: GAGVSQSPSNKVTEKGKDVELRCDPISGHTALYWYRQSLGQGLEFLIYFQGNSAPDKSGLPSDRFSAERTGGSVSTLTIQRTQQEDSAVYLCASSLDLTSQETQYFGPGTRLLVL.

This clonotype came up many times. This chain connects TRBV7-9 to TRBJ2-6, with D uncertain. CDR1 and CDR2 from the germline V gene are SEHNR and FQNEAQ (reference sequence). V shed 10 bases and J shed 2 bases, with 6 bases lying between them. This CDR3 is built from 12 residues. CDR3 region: CAINPGANVLTF. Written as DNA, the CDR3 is TGTGCCATAAATCCTGGGGCCAACGTCCTGACTTTC.

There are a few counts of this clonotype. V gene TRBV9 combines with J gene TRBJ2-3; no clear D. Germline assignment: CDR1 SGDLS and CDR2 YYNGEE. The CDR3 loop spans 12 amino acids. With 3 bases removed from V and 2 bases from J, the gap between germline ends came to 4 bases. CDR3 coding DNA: TGTGCCAGCAGCGGTAACACAGATACGCAGTATTTT. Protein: CASSGNTDTQYF. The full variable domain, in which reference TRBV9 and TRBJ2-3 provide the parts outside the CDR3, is DSGVTQTPKHLITATGQRVTLRCSPRSGDLSVYWYQQSLDQGLQFLIQYYNGEERAKGNILERFSAQQFPDLHSELNLSSLELGDSALYFCASSGNTDTQYFGPGTRLTVL.

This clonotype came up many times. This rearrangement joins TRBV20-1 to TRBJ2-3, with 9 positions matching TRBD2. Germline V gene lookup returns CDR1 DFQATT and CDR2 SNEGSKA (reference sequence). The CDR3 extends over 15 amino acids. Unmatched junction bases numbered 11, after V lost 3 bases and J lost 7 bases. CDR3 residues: CSASVLAGEGNTQYF. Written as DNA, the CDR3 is TGCAGTGCTAGTGTATTAGCGGGAGAGGGGAATACGCAGTATTTT.

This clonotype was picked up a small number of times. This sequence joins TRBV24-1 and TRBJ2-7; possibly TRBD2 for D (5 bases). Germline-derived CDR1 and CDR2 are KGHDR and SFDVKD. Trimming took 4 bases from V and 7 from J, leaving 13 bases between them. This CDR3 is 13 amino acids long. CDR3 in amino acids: CATSDGIASEQYF. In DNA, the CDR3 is TGTGCCACCAGTGACGGGATTGCTTCAGAGCAGTACTTC.

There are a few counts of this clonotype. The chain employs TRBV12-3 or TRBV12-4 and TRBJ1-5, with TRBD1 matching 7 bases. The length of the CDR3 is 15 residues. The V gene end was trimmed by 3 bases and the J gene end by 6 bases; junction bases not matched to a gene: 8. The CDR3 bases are TGTGCCAGCAGTTTCGGGACAGAAAGGGGTCAGCCCCAGCATTTT. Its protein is CASSFGTERGQPQHF.

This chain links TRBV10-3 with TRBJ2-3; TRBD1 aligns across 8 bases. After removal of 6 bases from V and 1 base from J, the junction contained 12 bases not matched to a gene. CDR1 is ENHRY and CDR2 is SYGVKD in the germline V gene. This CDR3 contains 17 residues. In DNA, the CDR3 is TGTGCCATCAGCCCGGGACAGGCCGTCGAGGGCACAGATACGCAGTATTTT. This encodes CAISPGQAVEGTDTQYF.

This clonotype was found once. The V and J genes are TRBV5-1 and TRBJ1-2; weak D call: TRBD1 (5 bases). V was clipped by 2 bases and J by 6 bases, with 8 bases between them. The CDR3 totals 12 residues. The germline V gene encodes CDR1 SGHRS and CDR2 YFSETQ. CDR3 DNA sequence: TGCGCCAGCAGCTTCGCAGGGAATGGCTACACCTTC. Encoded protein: CASSFAGNGYTF.

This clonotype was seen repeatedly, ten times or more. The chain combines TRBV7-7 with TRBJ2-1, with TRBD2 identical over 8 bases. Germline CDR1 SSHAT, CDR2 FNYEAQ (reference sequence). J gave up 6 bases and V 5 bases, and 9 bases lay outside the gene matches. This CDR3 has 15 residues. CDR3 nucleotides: TGTGCCAGCAGCCCCGGGACTAGTTACGTCAATGAGCAGTTCTTC. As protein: CASSPGTSYVNEQFF.

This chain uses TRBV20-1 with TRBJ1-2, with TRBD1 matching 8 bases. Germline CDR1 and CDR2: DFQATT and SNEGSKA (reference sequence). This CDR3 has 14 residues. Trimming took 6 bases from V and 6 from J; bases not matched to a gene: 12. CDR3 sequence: CSAPNAGGYNGYTF. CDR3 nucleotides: TGCAGTGCCCCGAACGCAGGGGGCTACAATGGCTACACCTTC.

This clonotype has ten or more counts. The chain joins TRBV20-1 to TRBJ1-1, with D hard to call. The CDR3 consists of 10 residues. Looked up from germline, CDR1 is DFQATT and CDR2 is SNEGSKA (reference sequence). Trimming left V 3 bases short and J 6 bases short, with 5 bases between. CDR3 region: CSASDAEAFF. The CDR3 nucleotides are TGCAGTGCTAGTGACGCTGAAGCTTTCTTT.

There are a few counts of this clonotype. CDR3: CASRRLAGGLNEQFF. CDR3 DNA sequence: TGTGCCAGCAGGAGACTAGCGGGAGGTCTCAATGAGCAGTTCTTC. This chain links TRBV5-8 with TRBJ2-1; TRBD2 aligns across 13 bases. CDR3 length equals 15 residues. V was pared by 5 bases and J by 6 bases, with 5 bases of the junction left unmatched. The germline V gene has CDR1 SGHTS and CDR2 YDEGEE.

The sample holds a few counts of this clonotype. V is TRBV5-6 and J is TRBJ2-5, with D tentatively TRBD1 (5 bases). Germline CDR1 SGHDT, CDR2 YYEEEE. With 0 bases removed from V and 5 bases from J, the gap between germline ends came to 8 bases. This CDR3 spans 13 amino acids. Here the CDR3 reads CASSLASGETQYF. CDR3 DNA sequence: TGTGCCAGCAGCTTGGCGTCAGGGGAGACCCAGTACTTC.

This CDR3 is CASSLAGTGLQDSPLHF. CDR3 sequence (DNA): TGTGCCAGCAGCTTAGCAGGGACAGGCCTACAAGATTCACCCCTCCACTTT. The rearrangement joins TRBV7-2 to TRBJ1-6, with 8 bases fitting TRBD1. Germline V CDR1 and CDR2: SGHTA, FQGNSA. V was clipped by 0 bases and J by 8 bases; unmatched bases: 9. This CDR3 region has 17 residues.

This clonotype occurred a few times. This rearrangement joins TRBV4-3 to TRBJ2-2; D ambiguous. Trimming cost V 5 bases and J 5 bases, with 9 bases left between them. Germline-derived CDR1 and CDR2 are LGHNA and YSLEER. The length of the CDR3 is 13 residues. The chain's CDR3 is CASSNSHTGELFF. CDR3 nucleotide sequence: TGCGCCAGCAGCAATTCACATACCGGGGAGCTGTTTTTT.

CDR3 coding DNA: TGCAGTGCTAGAGATGTGCTAAGCGGGATGTACTACAATGAGCAGTTCTTC. This sequence encodes CSARDVLSGMYYNEQFF. The genes are TRBV20-1 and TRBJ2-1; 7 nucleotides agree with TRBD2. CDR1 is DFQATT and CDR2 is SNEGSKA in the germline V gene (reference sequence). With V trimmed by 0 bases and J by 3 bases, 11 bases remained unmatched. The CDR3 contains 17 residues.

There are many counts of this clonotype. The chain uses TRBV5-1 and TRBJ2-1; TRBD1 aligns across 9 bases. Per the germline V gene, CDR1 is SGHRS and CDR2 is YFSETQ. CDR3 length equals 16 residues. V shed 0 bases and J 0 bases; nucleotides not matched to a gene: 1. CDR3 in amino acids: CASSLETGGSYNEQFF. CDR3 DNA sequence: TGCGCCAGCAGCTTGGAGACAGGGGGCTCCTACAATGAGCAGTTCTTC.

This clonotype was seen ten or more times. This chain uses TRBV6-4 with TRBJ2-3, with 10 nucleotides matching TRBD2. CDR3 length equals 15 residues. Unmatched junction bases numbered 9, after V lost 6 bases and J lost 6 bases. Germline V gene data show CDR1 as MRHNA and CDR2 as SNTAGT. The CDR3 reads CASSETSGSGDTQYF. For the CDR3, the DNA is TGTGCCAGCAGCGAGACTAGCGGGTCGGGCGATACGCAGTATTTT.

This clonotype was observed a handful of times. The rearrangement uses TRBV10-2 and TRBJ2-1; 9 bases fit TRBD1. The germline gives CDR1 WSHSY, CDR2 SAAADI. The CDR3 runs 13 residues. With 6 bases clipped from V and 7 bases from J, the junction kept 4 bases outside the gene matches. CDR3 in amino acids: CASRQGASNEQFF. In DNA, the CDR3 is TGCGCCAGCAGACAGGGGGCTTCAAATGAGCAGTTCTTC.

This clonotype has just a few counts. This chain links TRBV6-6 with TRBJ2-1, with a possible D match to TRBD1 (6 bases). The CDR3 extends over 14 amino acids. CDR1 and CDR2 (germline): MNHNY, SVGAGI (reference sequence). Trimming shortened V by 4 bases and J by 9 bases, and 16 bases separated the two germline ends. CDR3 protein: CASSFTADSLEQFF. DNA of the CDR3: TGTGCCAGCAGTTTCACTGCGGACAGCCTTGAGCAGTTCTTC.

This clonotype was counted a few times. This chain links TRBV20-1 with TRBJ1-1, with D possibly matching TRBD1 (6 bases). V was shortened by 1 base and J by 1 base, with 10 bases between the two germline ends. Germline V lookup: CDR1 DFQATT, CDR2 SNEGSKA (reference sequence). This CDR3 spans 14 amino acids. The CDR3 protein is CSARVTGRNTEAFF. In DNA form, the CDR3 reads TGCAGTGCTAGAGTGACAGGTAGGAACACTGAAGCTTTCTTT.